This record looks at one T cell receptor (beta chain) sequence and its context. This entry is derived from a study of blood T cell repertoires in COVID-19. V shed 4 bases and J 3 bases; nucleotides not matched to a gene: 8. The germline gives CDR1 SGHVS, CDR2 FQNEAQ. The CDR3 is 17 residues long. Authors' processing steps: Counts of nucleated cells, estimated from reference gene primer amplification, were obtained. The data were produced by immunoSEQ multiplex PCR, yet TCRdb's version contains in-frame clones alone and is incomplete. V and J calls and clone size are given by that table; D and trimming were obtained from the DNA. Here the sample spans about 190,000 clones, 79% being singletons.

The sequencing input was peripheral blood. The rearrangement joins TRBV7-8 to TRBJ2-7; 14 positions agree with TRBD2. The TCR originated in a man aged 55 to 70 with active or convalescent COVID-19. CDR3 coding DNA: TGTGCCAGCAGCTCAGGGACTAGCGGGAGTCACATCTACGAGCAGTACTTC. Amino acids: CASSSGTSGSHIYEQYF.